This T cell receptor beta chain derives from a study of blood T cell repertoires in COVID-19. As processed by the authors: Estimates of nucleated cell counts were drawn from the amplification of reference gene primers. The protocol was immunoSEQ multiplex PCR, while the TCRdb copy is restricted to in-frame clones and leaves out a portion. D and trimming were read from the DNA, whereas the V and J calls and clone size are those reported in that table. The sample shows roughly 200,000 clones, around 77% of them seen only once. Per germline, CDR1 SEHNR and CDR2 FQNEAQ (reference sequence). Trimming removed 3 bases from V and 8 bases from J, with 22 bases in between. The CDR3 is 16 amino acids.

This chain uses TRBV7-9 with TRBJ1-2; weak D call: TRBD1 (6 bases). Sequencing input: peripheral blood. The TCR was taken from a man aged 65-85 years with active or convalescent COVID-19. The CDR3 nucleotides are TGTGCCAGCAGCTTGGATCTTGCCTCTCGGGGGGGCGGCTACACCTTC. This sequence encodes CASSLDLASRGGGYTF.